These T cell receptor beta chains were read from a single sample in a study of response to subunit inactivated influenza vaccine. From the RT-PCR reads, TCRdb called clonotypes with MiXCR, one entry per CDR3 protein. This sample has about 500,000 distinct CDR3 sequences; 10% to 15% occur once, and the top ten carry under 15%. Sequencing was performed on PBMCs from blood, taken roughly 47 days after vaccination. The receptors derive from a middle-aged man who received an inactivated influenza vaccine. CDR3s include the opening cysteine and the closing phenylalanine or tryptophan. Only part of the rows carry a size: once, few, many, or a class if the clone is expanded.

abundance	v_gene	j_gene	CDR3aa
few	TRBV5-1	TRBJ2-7	CASSFRTGVTIYEQYF
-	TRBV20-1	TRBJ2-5	CSARDVTSGWFQETQYF
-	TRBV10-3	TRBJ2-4	CAISESGGSGNIQYF
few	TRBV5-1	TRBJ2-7	CASSFDPATRVKYF
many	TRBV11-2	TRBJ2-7	CASSSRSPLQGMGEQYF
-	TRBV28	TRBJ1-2	CASSSDGTGSYGYTF
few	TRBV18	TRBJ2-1	CASSYTTSSYNEQFF
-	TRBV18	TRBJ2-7	CASSPDRATYEQYF
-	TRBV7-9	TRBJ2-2	CASSRPAGVNTGELFF
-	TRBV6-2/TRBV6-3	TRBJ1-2	CASSYSGGHGYTF
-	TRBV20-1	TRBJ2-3	CSARKIAGDTDTQYF
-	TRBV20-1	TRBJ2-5	CSARDWSGQETQYF
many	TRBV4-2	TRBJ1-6	CASSHERGSPLHF
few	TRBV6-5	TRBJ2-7	CASSYDRGRYEQYF
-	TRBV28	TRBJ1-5	CASSMGTGGYNQPQHF
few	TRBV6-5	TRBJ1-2	CASSYSAWKGYTF
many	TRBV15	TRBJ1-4	CATSRDSLLRLGEEKLFF
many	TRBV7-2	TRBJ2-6	CASSLAGDRGPGANVLTF
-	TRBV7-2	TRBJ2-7	CASSSGLAGIHEQYF
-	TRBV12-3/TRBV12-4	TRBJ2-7	CASSFEGRSEQYF
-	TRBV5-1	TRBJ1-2	CASSLGVSANYGYTF
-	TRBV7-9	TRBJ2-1	CASSLGLGSEQFF
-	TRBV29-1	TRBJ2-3	CSVVSAQSTDTQYF
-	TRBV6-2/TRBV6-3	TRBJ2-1	CASSTSGGLNEQFF
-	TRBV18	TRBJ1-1	CASSPRDRGWGSLTEAFF
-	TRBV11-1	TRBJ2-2	CASSLRTSGGTEEDTGELFF
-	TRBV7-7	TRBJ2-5	CASSFQIQETQYF
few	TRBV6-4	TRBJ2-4	CASSTLGGLAGDGAKNIQYF